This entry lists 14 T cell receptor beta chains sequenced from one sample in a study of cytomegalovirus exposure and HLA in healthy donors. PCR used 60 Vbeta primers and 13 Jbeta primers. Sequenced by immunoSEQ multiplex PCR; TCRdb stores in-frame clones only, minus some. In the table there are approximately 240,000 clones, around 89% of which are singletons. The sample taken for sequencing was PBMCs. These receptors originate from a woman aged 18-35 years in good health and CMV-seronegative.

CDR3 residues: CASSLERGSNQPQHF. CDR3 coding DNA: TGTGCCAGCAGCTTAGAAAGGGGTAGTAATCAGCCCCAGCATTTT. The V call is TRBV11-2, the J call TRBJ1-5; the D gene is possibly TRBD1 (5 bases). Germline CDR1 reads SGHAT; CDR2 reads FQNNGV. The ends were cut back, 0 bases at V and 4 bases at J, with 10 bases in the middle. The CDR3 is made up of 15 amino acids.

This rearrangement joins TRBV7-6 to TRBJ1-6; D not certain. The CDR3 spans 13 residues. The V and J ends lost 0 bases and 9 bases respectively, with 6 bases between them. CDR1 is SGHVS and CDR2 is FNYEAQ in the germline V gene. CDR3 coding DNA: TGTGCCAGCAGCTTAGCAGTGAGTTCACCCCTCCACTTT. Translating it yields CASSLAVSSPLHF.

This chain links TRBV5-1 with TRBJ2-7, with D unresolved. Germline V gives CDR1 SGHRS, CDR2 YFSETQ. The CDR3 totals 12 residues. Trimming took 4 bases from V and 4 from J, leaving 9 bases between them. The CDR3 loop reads CASSESQYEQYF. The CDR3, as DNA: TGCGCCAGCAGCGAAAGCCAATACGAGCAGTACTTC.

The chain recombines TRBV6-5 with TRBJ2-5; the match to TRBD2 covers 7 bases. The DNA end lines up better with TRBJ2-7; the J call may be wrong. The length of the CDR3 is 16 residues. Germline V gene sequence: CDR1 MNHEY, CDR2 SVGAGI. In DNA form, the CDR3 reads TGTGCCAGCAGTTACTCGAGGCTAGCGGACACCTACGAGCAGTACTTC. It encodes CASSYSRLADTYEQYF.

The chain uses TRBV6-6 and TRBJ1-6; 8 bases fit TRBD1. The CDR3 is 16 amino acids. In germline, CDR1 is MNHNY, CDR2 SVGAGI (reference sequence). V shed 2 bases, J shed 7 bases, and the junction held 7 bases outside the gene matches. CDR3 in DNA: TGTGCCAGCAGTTACCCAAGGGACAGGTCGAATTCACCCCTCCACTTT. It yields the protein CASSYPRDRSNSPLHF.

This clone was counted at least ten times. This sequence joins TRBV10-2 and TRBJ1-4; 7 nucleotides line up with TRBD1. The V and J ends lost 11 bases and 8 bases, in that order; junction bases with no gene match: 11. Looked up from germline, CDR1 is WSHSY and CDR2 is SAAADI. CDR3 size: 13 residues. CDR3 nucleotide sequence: TGCGCCGGACCGACAGGGTTGGGGGAAAAACTGTTTTTT. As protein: CAGPTGLGEKLFF.

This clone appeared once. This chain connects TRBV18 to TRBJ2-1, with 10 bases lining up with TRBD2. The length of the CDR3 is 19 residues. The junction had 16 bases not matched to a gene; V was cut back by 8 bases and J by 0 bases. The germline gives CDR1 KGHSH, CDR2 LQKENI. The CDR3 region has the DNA TGTGCCAGCCTACGAGTAGCCGGGACTAGCGTTCGCTCCTACAATGAGCAGTTCTTC. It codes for CASLRVAGTSVRSYNEQFF.

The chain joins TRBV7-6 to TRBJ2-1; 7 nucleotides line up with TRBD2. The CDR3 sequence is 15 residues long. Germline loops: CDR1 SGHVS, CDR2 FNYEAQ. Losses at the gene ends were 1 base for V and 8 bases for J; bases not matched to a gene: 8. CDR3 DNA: TGTGCCAGCAGCTTAGTGGTTGCGGGGGTCGATGAGCAGTTCTTC. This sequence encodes CASSLVVAGVDEQFF.

CDR3 DNA: TGTGCCAGCAGTGATGGCGGGAGTTACGAGCAGTACTTC. Encoded protein: CASSDGGSYEQYF. This chain connects TRBV25-1 to TRBJ2-7, with 7 bases that match TRBD2. CDR3 length equals 13 residues. The V segment lost 3 bases and the J segment 4 bases; nucleotides outside the gene matches: 3. Germline V gene data show CDR1 as MGHDK and CDR2 as SYGVNS.

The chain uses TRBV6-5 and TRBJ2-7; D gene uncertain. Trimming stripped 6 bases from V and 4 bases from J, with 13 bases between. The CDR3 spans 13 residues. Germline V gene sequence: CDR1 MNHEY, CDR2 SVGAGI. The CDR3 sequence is CASRRAIRYEQYF. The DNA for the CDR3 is TGTGCCAGCAGACGAGCGATCCGATACGAGCAGTACTTC.

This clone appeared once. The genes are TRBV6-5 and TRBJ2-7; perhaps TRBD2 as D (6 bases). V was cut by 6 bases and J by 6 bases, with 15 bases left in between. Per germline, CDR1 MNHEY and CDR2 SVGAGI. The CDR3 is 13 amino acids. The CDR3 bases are TGTGCCAGCAGCGAAGTCGGGGGAGGCGAGCAGTACTTC. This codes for CASSEVGGGEQYF.

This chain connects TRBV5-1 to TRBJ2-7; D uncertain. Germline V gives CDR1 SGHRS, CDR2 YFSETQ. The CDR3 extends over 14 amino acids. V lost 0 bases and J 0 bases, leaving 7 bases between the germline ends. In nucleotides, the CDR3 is TGCGCCAGCAGCTTGGATCCGGGCTCCTACGAGCAGTACTTC. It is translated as CASSLDPGSYEQYF.

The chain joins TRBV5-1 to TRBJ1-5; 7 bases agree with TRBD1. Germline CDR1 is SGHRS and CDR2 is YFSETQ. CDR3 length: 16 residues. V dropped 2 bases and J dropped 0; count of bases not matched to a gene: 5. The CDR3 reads CASSFLRGLSNQPQHF. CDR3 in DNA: TGCGCCAGCAGCTTTTTGAGGGGGCTTAGCAATCAGCCCCAGCATTTT.

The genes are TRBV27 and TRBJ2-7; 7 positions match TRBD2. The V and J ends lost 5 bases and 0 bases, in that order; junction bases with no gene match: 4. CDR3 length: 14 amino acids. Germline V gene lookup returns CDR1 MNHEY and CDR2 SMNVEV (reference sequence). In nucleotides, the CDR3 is TGTGCCAGCAGTAAACTAGCGTTCTCCTACGAGCAGTACTTC. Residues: CASSKLAFSYEQYF.